This T cell receptor beta chain was observed in a study of graft-versus-host responses after intestinal transplantation. To note about this clone: The antigen remains unidentified.

General study findings and limits: Detected in recipient marrow were GvH clones, some of which were first observed in ileum or blood.

Libraries were prepared by immunoSEQ multiplex PCR; TCRdb keeps only in-frame clonotypes and omits some of them. This table holds more than 80,000 clones, 88% found once. The sequencing used unstimulated CD4+ T cells sorted from spleen or lymph node cells, collected before transplant. The receptor's source is a human donor who was the organ donor for an intestinal transplant.

The CDR3 region is CASSSPPSGRGTGELFF. In nucleotides, the CDR3 is TGTGCCAGCAGTTCACCCCCTAGCGGGAGGGGCACCGGGGAGCTGTTTTTT. This chain links TRBV28 with TRBJ2-2; TRBD2 matches at 12 bases. The CDR3 spans 17 residues. The V gene's germline CDR1 is MDHEN and CDR2 SYDVKM. Germline trimming cut 4 bases from V and 4 bases from J; bases unmatched to any gene: 7.